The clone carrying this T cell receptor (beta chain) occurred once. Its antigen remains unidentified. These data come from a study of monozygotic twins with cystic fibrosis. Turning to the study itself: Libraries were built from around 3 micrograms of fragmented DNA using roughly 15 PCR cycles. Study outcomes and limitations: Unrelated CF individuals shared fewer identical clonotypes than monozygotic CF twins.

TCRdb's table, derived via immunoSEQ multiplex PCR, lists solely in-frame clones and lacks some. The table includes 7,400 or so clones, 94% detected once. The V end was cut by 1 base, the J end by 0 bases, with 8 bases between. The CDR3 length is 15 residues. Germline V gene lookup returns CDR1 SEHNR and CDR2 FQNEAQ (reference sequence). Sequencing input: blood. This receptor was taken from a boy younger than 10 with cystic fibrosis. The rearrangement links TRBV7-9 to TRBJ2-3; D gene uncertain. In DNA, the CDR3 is TGTGCCAGCAGCTTAGGCCGGGCTAGCACAGATACGCAGTATTTT. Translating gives CASSLGRASTDTQYF.